Presented here are 10 T cell receptor beta chains from one specimen sequenced in a study of regulatory T cells in long-lasting Graves disease. The authors built TCR beta libraries using iRepertoire HTBI primers and Arm-PCR of CDR3 regions. Via MiXCR, TCRdb re-called the multiplex PCR reads, giving one row per CDR3 protein. Of some 450,000 distinct CDR3 sequences detected, less than 20% appear once; the ten largest clones hold about 10%. Time point defined: newly diagnosed GD, antithyroid drugs for less than 3 months. PBMC RNA served as the TCR library source. These data also formed part of another study, on T cells in Graves' hyperthyroidism and ophthalmopathy.

Sequences were derived from peripheral blood mononuclear cells (PBMCs), sampled at new diagnosis, from a patient treated with antithyroid drugs. Receptors originate from a woman aged 25 to 39 with Graves disease.

This clonotype was seen many times. The gene calls are TRBV27 and TRBJ2-5; D may be TRBD1 or TRBD2 (5 bases each). The length of the CDR3 is 14 residues. Between the trimmed V and J ends, which lost 5 bases and 5 bases, there was a span of 15 bases. Germline V lookup: CDR1 MNHEY, CDR2 SMNVEV (reference sequence). The CDR3 DNA follows: TGTGCCAGCAGTGGCATCGGGACCACTGAGACCCAGTACTTC. Residues: CASSGIGTTETQYF.

This clonotype was found many times. The chain has TRBV12-3 or TRBV12-4 and TRBJ1-1; no reliable D call. CDR3 length equals 12 residues. V lost 3 bases to trimming and J lost 3 bases, with 5 bases between them. The CDR3 region has the DNA TGTGCCAGCAGTTTTGAACACACTGAAGCTTTCTTT. Its protein is CASSFEHTEAFF.

This clonotype was observed many times. This rearrangement joins TRBV7-8 to TRBJ1-5; tentatively, D is TRBD1 (6 bases). Germline-derived CDR1 and CDR2 are SGHVS and FQNEAQ. This CDR3 region has 14 residues. Trimming left V 3 bases short and J 7 bases short, with 13 bases between. The CDR3 nucleotides read TGTGCCAGCAGCTTTAACAGGGAGCCACAGCCCCAGCATTTT. Translated, it gives CASSFNREPQPQHF.

This clonotype was counted many times. This chain's CDR3 is CASTRLPLPGNTIYF. As DNA, the CDR3 is TGTGCCAGCACGAGGTTGCCTCTCCCAGGAAACACCATATATTTT. V gene TRBV28 combines with J gene TRBJ1-3; D uncertain. The CDR3 covers 15 residues. Trimming shortened V by 7 bases and J by 4 bases, and 17 bases separated the two germline ends. Germline lookup yields CDR1 MDHEN and CDR2 SYDVKM. The complete variable domain, with remaining parts taken from reference TRBV28 and TRBJ1-3, reads DVKVTQSSRYLVKRTGEKVFLECVQDMDHENMFWYRQDPGLGLRLIYFSYDVKMKEKGDIPEGYSVSREKKERFSLILESASTNQTSMYLCASTRLPLPGNTIYFGEGSWLTVV.

This clonotype was picked up many times. The chain couples TRBV3-1 to TRBJ2-2; 10 positions agree with TRBD2. This CDR3 has 17 amino acids. Germline V gene sequence: CDR1 LGHDT, CDR2 YNNKEL (reference sequence). With 3 bases clipped from V and 0 bases from J, the junction kept 4 bases outside the gene matches. Here the CDR3 reads CASSHPGTSANTGELFF. CDR3 DNA sequence: TGTGCCAGCAGCCACCCCGGGACTAGCGCGAACACCGGGGAGCTGTTTTTT.

Concerning this clonotype: It may be a read error: a sequence one base away is much more abundant. The rearrangement uses TRBV7-2 and TRBJ2-7; 8 bases are a match to TRBD2. CDR1 and CDR2 from the germline V gene are SGHTA and FQGNSA. Losses at the gene ends were 5 bases for V and 3 bases for J; bases not matched to a gene: 9. The CDR3 totals 15 residues. CDR3 nucleotide sequence: TGTGCCAGCAGCCCGGGGGGGCTAGCGGTCTACGAGCAGTACTTC. Translating it yields CASSPGGLAVYEQYF.

This clonotype was picked up many times. J is TRBJ2-3 and V is TRBV10-1; the match to TRBD2 covers 7 bases. CDR1 is WNHNN, CDR2 SYGVQD, per germline (reference sequence). J lost 4 bases, V lost 2 bases, and 3 bases had no gene match. The CDR3 extends over 14 amino acids. The CDR3 DNA reads TGCGCCAGCAGTGAGGCGGGAGTGGCAGATACGCAGTATTTT. Its translation: CASSEAGVADTQYF.

This clonotype was detected many times. The V and J genes are TRBV2 and TRBJ2-7; D gene uncertain. The CDR3 sequence is 15 residues long. V lost 3 bases and J 5 bases, leaving 17 bases between the germline ends. CDR1 SNHLY and CDR2 FYNNEI come from the germline V gene. CDR3 amino acids: CASSEVQQYGHEQYF. The CDR3, as DNA: TGTGCCAGCAGTGAGGTACAACAGTACGGGCACGAGCAGTACTTC.

This clonotype was detected a few times. The V and J genes are TRBV20-1 and TRBJ2-7; the match to TRBD2 covers 12 bases. The germline gives CDR1 DFQATT, CDR2 SNEGSKA (reference sequence). The CDR3 extends over 16 amino acids. J gave up 3 bases and V 3 bases, and 9 bases lay outside the gene matches. The CDR3 DNA reads as TGCAGTGCTAGCCCCCTGACTAGCGGGAGTGGCTACGAGCAGTACTTC. It specifies CSASPLTSGSGYEQYF.

This clonotype was recorded once. This chain connects TRBV13 to TRBJ1-1, with 8 bases identical to TRBD1. V lost 5 bases, J lost 0 bases, and 11 bases stayed unmatched. The CDR3 has 17 amino acids. Germline V lookup: CDR1 PRHDT, CDR2 FYEKMQ (reference sequence). CDR3 sequence (DNA): TGTGCCAGCAGCGACCAGGGGGCGGGGGGTATGAACACTGAAGCTTTCTTT. Encoded protein: CASSDQGAGGMNTEAFF.